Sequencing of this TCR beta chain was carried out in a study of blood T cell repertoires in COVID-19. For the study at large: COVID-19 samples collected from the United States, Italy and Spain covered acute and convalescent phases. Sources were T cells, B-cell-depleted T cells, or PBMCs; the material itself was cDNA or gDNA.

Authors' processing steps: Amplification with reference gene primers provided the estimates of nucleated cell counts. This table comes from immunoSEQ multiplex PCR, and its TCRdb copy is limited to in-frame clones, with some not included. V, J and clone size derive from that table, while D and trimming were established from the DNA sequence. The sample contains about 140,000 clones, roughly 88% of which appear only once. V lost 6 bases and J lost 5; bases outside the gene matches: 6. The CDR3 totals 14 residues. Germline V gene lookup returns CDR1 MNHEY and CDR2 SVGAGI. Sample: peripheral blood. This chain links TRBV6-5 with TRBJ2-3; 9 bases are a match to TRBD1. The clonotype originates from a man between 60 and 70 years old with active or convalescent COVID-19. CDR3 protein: CASRPQGAGDTQYF. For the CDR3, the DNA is TGTGCCAGCAGGCCACAGGGGGCTGGAGATACGCAGTATTTT.